The sequence of this T cell receptor (beta chain) was determined in a study of T cells in Graves' hyperthyroidism and ophthalmopathy. Only a few counts were recorded for this clonotype. Amplification of TCR beta CDR3 regions used RNA as the template. The primer set for the first-round RT-PCR of the TCR CDR3 was HTBI. TCRdb analysed the multiplex PCR reads with MiXCR anew, one entry per CDR3 protein. The table records approximately 690,000 distinct CDR3 sequences, less than 25% of them present only once. In the ophthalmopathy cohort, Clinical Activity Score was at least 3, NOSPECS grade at least 4, and duration under 3 months. This receptor was obtained from a man aged 30 to 39 with Graves' ophthalmopathy. The material sequenced was blood.

The CDR3 here is CASSPHWEGELFF. CDR3 DNA sequence: TGTGCCAGCAGCCCACATTGGGAGGGGGAGCTGTTTTTT. V and J are TRBV7-3 and TRBJ2-2, with D tentatively TRBD2 (5 bases). The CDR3 spans 13 residues. Germline CDR1 reads SGHTA; CDR2 reads FQGTGA. V was shortened by 5 bases and J by 8 bases, with 12 bases between the two germline ends.